Shown below are 2 T cell receptor beta chains from a single sample sequenced in a study of control samples from healthy donors and cancer patients. The assay was immunoSEQ multiplex PCR, and TCRdb's table has in-frame clones only and misses some. The repertoire has 170,000 or so clones, 85% to 95% of them found once; the top ten carry roughly 1.3%. Sample: blood. These receptors came from a man in his thirties or forties in good health.

In DNA form, the CDR3 reads TGCGCCAGCAGCCCGGGACAGGGTCCCCAAGAGACCCAGTACTTC. Protein product: CASSPGQGPQETQYF. V and J are TRBV5-1 and TRBJ2-5; 9 nucleotides line up with TRBD1. The CDR3 runs 15 residues. CDR1 and CDR2 from the germline V gene are SGHRS and YFSETQ. V shed 4 bases, J shed 1 base, and the junction held 5 bases outside the gene matches.

The chain has TRBV14 and TRBJ2-7, with no clear D. This CDR3 has 14 residues. With 5 bases removed from V and 5 bases from J, the gap between germline ends came to 16 bases. Germline V gene sequence: CDR1 SGHDN, CDR2 FVKESK. The CDR3 is CASSFRTNKDEQYF. CDR3 DNA: TGTGCCAGCAGCTTTCGAACCAACAAGGACGAGCAGTACTTC.